The sequence of this T cell receptor beta chain was determined in a study of cytomegalovirus exposure and HLA in healthy donors. Overall study results and limits: The authors later found HLA-associated TCR beta chains more clonally expanded than equally common others. Rarity characterized most TCR sequences, yet some public TCRs appeared in many donors. Reportedly, TCR beta sequences accurately predicted HLA-A and HLA-B alleles in most subjects.

The PCR had 60 Vbeta and 13 Jbeta primers. This table comes from immunoSEQ multiplex PCR, and its TCRdb copy is limited to in-frame clones, with some not included. This sample has tens of thousands of clones, with about 83% found just once. The CDR3 is made up of 17 amino acids. CDR1 MGHRA and CDR2 YSYEKL come from the germline V gene. Trimming removed 2 bases from V and 0 bases from J, with 16 bases in between. With respect to this clone: Its antigen is undetermined.

The V gene is TRBV4-1, the J gene TRBJ2-5, with D possibly TRBD1 on 6 matching bases. Material: PBMCs. The sequence derives from a man younger than 40 in good health and CMV-seronegative. The CDR3: CASSQPGRTEYQETQYF. The DNA for the CDR3 is TGCGCCAGCAGCCAACCCGGCAGGACAGAGTACCAAGAGACCCAGTACTTC.